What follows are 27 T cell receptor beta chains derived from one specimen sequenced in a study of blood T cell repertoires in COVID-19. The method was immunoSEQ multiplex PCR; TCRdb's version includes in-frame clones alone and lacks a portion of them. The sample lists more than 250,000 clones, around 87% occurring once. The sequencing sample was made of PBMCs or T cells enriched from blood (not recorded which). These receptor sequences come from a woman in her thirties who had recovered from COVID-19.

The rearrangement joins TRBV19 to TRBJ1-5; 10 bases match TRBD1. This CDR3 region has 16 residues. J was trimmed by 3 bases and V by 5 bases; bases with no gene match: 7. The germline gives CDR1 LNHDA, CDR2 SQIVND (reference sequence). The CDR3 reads CASSSRQGAFNQPQHF. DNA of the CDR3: TGTGCCAGTAGTTCTAGACAGGGGGCCTTCAATCAGCCCCAGCATTTT.

The CDR3 is CASSDLPAGGAADTQYF. The DNA for the CDR3 is TGTGCCAGCAGTGATCTACCGGCGGGGGGGGCCGCAGATACGCAGTATTTT. The chain combines TRBV6-1 with TRBJ2-3; TRBD2 matches 9 bases. Germline-derived CDR1 and CDR2 are MNHNS and SASEGT. The CDR3 spans 17 residues. Germline trimming cut 3 bases from V and 4 bases from J; bases unmatched to any gene: 11.

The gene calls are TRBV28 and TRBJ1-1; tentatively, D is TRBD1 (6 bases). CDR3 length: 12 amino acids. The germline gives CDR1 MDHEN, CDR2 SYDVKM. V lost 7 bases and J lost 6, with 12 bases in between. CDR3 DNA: TGTGCCAGCACGCAGGACAGTCCTGAAGCTTTCTTT. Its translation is CASTQDSPEAFF.

The DNA for the CDR3 is TGTGCCAGCAGCCGCAGGCGGGGGGGCTACGGAGATACGCAGTATTTT. Translated, it gives CASSRRRGGYGDTQYF. This sequence joins TRBV13 and TRBJ2-3, with 9 bases that match TRBD2. The CDR3 has 16 amino acids. The germline V gene encodes CDR1 PRHDT and CDR2 FYEKMQ (reference sequence). The V and J ends lost 5 bases and 5 bases, in that order; junction bases with no gene match: 11.

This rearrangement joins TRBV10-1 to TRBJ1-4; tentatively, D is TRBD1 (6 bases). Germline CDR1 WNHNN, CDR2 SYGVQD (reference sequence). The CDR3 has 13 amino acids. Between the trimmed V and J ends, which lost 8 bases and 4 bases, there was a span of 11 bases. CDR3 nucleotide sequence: TGCGCCAGCTCCGACAGGAATAATGAAAAACTGTTTTTT. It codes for CASSDRNNEKLFF.

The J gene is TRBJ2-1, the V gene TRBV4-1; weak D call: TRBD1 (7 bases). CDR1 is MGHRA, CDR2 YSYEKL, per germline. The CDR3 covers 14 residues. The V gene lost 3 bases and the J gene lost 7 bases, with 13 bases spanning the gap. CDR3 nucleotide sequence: TGCGCCAGCAGCCAGGGACTCAGGGGGAATGAGCAGTTCTTC. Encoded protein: CASSQGLRGNEQFF.

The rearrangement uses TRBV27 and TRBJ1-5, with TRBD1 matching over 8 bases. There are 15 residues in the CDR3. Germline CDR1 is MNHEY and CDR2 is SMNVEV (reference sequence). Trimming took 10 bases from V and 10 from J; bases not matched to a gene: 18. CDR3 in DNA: TGTGCCAACAGGGGGGAGCAGGGGACGGGAAGCCCCCAGCATTTT. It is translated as CANRGEQGTGSPQHF.

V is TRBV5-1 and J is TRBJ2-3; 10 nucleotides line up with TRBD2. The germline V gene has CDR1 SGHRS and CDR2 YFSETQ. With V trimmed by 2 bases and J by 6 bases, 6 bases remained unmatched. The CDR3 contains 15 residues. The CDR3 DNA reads TGCGCCAGCAGCTTTGGCGCAGCGGGGGGGGATACGCAGTATTTT. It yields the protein CASSFGAAGGDTQYF.

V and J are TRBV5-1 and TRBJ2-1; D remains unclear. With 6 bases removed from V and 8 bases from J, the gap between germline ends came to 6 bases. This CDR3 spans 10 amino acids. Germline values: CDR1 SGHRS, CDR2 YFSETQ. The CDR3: CASTPDEQFF. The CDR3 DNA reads TGCGCCAGCACTCCCGATGAGCAGTTCTTC.

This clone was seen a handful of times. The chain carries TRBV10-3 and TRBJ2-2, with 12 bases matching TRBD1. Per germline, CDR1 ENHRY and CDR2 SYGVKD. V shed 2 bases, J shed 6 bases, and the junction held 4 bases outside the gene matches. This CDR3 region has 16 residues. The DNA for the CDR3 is TGTGCCATCAGTGAGGTTGGGACAGGGGGCCCCGGGGAGCTGTTTTTT. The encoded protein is CAISEVGTGGPGELFF.

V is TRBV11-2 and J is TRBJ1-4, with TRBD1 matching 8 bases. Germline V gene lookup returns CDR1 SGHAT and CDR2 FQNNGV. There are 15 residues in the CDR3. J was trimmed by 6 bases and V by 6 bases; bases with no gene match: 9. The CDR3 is CASSLTGTGHEKLFF. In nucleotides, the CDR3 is TGTGCCAGCAGTCTCACCGGGACAGGCCATGAAAAACTGTTTTTT. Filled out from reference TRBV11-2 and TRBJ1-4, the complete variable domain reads EAGVAQSPRYKIIEKRQSVAFWCNPISGHATLYWYQQILGQGPKLLIQFQNNGVVDDSQLPKDRFSAERLKGVDSTLKIQPAKLEDSAVYLCASSLTGTGHEKLFFGSGTQLSVL.

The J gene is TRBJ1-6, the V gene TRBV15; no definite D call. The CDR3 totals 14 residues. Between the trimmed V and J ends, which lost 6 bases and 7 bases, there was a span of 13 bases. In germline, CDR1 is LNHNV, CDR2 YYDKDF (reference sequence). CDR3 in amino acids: CATSSINLNSPLHF. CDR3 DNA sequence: TGTGCCACCAGTTCAATCAATCTAAATTCACCCCTCCACTTT.

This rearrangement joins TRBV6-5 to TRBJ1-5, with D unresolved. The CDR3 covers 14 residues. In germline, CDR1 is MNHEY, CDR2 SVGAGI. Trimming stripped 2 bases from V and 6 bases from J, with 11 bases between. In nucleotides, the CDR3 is TGTGCCAGCAGTTACGGGGTGGCGGGTCAGCCCCAGCATTTT. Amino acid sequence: CASSYGVAGQPQHF.

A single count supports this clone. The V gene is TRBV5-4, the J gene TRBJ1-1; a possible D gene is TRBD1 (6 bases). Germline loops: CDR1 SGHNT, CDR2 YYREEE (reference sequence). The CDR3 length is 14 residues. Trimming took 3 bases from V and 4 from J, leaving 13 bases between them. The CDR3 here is CASSSQGSSTEAFF. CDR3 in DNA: TGTGCCAGCAGCTCACAGGGATCGTCCACTGAAGCTTTCTTT.

The CDR3 loop is CASSHLPGLAGGPGDTQYF. As DNA, the CDR3 is TGCGCCAGCAGCCACCTCCCGGGACTAGCGGGGGGGCCCGGAGATACGCAGTATTTT. The chain recombines TRBV4-3 with TRBJ2-3; the match to TRBD2 covers 16 bases. Per the germline V gene, CDR1 is LGHNA and CDR2 is YSLEER. The CDR3 covers 19 residues. Trimming removed 3 bases from V and 5 bases from J; junction bases left unmatched: 11.

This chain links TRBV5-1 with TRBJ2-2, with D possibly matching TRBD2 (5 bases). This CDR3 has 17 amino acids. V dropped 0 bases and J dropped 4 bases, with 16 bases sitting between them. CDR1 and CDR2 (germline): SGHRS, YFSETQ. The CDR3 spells CASSLGPRVGGTGELFF. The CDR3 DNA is TGCGCCAGCAGCTTGGGCCCAAGGGTAGGAGGCACCGGGGAGCTGTTTTTT.

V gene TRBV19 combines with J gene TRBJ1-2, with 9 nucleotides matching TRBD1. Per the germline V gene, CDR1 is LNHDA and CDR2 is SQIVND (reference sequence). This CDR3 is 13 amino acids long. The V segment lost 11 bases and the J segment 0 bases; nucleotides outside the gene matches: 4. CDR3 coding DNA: TGTGCCGGAAGACAGGGGGCTAACTATGGCTACACCTTC. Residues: CAGRQGANYGYTF.

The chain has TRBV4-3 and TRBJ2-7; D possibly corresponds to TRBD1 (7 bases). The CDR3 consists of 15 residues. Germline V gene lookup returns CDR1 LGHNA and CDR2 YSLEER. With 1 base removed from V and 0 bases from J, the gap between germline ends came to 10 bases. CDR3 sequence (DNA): TGCGCCAGCAGCCAAGGGAGGGACAGCTCCTACGAGCAGTACTTC. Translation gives CASSQGRDSSYEQYF.

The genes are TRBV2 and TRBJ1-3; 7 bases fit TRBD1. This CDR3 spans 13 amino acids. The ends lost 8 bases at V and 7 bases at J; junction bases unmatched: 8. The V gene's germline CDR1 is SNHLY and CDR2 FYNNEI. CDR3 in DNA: TGTGCCAGCTCGAGGGGGCTCTGGAACACCATATATTTT. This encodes CASSRGLWNTIYF.

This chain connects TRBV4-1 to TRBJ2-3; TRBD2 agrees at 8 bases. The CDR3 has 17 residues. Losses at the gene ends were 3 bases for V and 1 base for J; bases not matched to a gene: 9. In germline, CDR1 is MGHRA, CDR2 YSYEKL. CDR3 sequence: CASSQGHGTRGTDTQYF. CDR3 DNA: TGCGCCAGCAGCCAGGGCCACGGGACTAGAGGCACAGATACGCAGTATTTT.

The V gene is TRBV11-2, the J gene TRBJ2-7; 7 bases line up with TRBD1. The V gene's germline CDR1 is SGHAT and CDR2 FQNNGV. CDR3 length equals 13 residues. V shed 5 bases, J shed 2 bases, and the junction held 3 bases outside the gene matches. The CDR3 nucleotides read TGTGCCAGCAGCGCTGGGACAGCCTACGAGCAGTACTTC. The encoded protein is CASSAGTAYEQYF. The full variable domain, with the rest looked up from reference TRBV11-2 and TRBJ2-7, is EAGVAQSPRYKIIEKRQSVAFWCNPISGHATLYWYQQILGQGPKLLIQFQNNGVVDDSQLPKDRFSAERLKGVDSTLKIQPAKLEDSAVYLCASSAGTAYEQYFGPGTRLTVT.

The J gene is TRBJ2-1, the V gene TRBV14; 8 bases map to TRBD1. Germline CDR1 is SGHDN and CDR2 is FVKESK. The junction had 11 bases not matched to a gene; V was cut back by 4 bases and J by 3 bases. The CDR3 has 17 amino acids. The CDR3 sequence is CASSPPIRGQVYNEQFF. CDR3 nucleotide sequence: TGTGCCAGCAGCCCCCCCATCAGGGGACAGGTCTACAATGAGCAGTTCTTC.

This CDR3 is CASSRSQGTHEQYF. CDR3 DNA: TGCGCCAGCAGCCGTTCCCAGGGGACACACGAGCAGTACTTC. The chain has TRBV5-1 and TRBJ2-7; D may be TRBD1 (6 bases). The CDR3 loop spans 14 amino acids. V lost 4 bases and J 5 bases, leaving 16 bases between the germline ends. Germline CDR1 SGHRS, CDR2 YFSETQ.

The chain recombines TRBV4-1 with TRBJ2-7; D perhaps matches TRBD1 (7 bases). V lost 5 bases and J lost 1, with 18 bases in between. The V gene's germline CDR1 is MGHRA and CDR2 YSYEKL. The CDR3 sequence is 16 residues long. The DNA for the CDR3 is TGCGCCAGCAGCTCTCCCCGGGGGACAGAGTCCTACGAGCAGTACTTC. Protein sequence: CASSSPRGTESYEQYF.

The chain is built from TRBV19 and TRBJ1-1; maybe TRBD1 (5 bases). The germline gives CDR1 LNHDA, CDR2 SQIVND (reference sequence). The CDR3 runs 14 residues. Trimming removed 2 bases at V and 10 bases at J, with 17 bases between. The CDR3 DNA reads TGTGCCAGTAGTATACGCAGGACACCCTCGCCAGCTTTCTTT. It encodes CASSIRRTPSPAFF.

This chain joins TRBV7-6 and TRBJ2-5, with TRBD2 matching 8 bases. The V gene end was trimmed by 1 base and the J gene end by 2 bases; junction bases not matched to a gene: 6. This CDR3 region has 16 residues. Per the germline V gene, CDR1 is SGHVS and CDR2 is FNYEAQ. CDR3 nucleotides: TGTGCCAGCAGCTTAGAGCTAGCGGGCTTACAAGAGACCCAGTACTTC. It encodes CASSLELAGLQETQYF.

The CDR3 region has the DNA TGTGCCAGCAGTTCCCGAGGCGGGGGGCCCAATGAGCAGTTCTTC. Its translation: CASSSRGGGPNEQFF. The gene calls are TRBV27 and TRBJ2-1; 8 nucleotides match TRBD2. Germline CDR1 MNHEY, CDR2 SMNVEV (reference sequence). The CDR3 length is 15 residues. V was clipped by 4 bases and J by 6 bases; unmatched bases: 8.